This T cell receptor (beta chain) was sequenced during a study of T cells in Graves' hyperthyroidism and ophthalmopathy. This CDR3 contains 13 residues. J lost 9 bases, V lost 6 bases, and 8 bases had no gene match. Per germline, CDR1 SQVTM and CDR2 ANQGSEA. The CDR3 regions of TCR beta were amplified from RNA transcripts. Carried out on the TCR CDR3, a first-round RT-PCR used the HTBI primer set. TCRdb recomputed calls from the multiplex PCR reads with MiXCR, one row per CDR3 protein. The table includes around 420,000 distinct CDR3 sequences, roughly an eighth detected once. The chain is built from TRBV29-1 and TRBJ2-1; 10 nucleotides line up with TRBD2. The clonotype comes from a woman aged 18 to 35 with Graves' hyperthyroidism. Sequencing was done on a sample of blood. Here the CDR3 reads CSVSSGRYPEQFF. The CDR3 nucleotides read TGCAGCGTCTCTAGCGGGAGATATCCTGAGCAGTTCTTC.